This entry concerns a single T cell receptor (beta chain). Antigen: not known. MiXCR, run by TCRdb on the 5' RACE reads, gives a single entry per CDR3 protein. The repertoire holds some 140,000 distinct CDR3 sequences, with roughly 7.7% as singletons. This sample was included in a study of CD8 T cells in ankylosing spondylitis. Study-level points and caveats: Made up of about eight highly homologous variants, a TCR beta motif appeared characteristic of ankylosing spondylitis blood.

CDR1 and CDR2 from the germline V gene are DFQATT and SNEGSKA (reference sequence). This CDR3 region has 14 residues. V trimming: 3 bases; J trimming: 5 bases; junction bases outside the gene matches: 7. This chain links TRBV20-1 with TRBJ1-1, with TRBD1 identical over 9 bases. This receptor was identified in a male donor with ankylosing spondylitis. The sequenced material came from synovial fluid, either unsorted or a sorted T cell fraction (not recorded which). The CDR3 nucleotides read TGCAGTGCTAGGTCCGGGACAGGGCAGACTGAAGCTTTCTTT. It encodes CSARSGTGQTEAFF.